The 3 T cell receptor beta chains presented below share a single source sample, sequenced in a study of CD8 T cells in ankylosing spondylitis (dated by TCRdb to about 2017). These receptors' antigens are unknown. Here is what the overall study found, with its caveats: Blood from ankylosing spondylitis patients appeared to be characterized by a TCR beta motif composed of roughly eight highly homologous amino acid variants.

Library construction relied on 5' RACE. TCRdb records Illumina HiSeq 2500 as the sequencer. The public reads were reanalyzed by TCRdb: fastp trimming at Q25, MiXCR alignment, in-frame beta chains only. Entries are consolidated by CDR3 protein sequence, retaining the most common genes and DNA. The sample has some 450,000 distinct CDR3 sequences on record, under 20% of them singletons. The ten top clones hold around 0.92% of the sample. Sequencing used blood, either unsorted or a sorted T cell fraction (not recorded which). Receptors originate from a male donor with ankylosing spondylitis.

The chain carries TRBV6-6 and TRBJ2-7, with D uncertain. The germline CDR1 and CDR2 sequences are MNHNY and SVGAGI (reference sequence). V lost 11 bases to trimming and J lost 4 bases, with 9 bases between them. The CDR3 spans 10 residues. In nucleotides, the CDR3 is TGTGCCGCAGGAATTTACGAGCAGTACTTC. Its protein is CAAGIYEQYF.

The CDR3, as DNA: TGTGCCAGTAGTATCGGGCCCCAACTCGACCCCTCCTACAATGAGCAGTTCTTC. This encodes CASSIGPQLDPSYNEQFF. The chain has TRBV19 and TRBJ2-1; D is ambiguous. The CDR3 sequence is 18 residues long. V was shortened by 3 bases and J by 0 bases, with 18 bases between the two germline ends. Germline lookup yields CDR1 LNHDA and CDR2 SQIVND (reference sequence).

A few counts support this clonotype. This chain uses TRBV6-2 or TRBV6-3 with TRBJ2-7; D could derive from TRBD1 or TRBD2 (5 bases each). The CDR3 extends over 15 amino acids. Germline V CDR1 and CDR2: MNHEY, SVGEGT. Trimming removed 6 bases at V and 2 bases at J, with 17 bases between. CDR3 protein: CASSLTGTRTYEQYF. CDR3 coding DNA: TGTGCCAGCAGCTTAACCGGGACGAGGACCTACGAGCAGTACTTC.